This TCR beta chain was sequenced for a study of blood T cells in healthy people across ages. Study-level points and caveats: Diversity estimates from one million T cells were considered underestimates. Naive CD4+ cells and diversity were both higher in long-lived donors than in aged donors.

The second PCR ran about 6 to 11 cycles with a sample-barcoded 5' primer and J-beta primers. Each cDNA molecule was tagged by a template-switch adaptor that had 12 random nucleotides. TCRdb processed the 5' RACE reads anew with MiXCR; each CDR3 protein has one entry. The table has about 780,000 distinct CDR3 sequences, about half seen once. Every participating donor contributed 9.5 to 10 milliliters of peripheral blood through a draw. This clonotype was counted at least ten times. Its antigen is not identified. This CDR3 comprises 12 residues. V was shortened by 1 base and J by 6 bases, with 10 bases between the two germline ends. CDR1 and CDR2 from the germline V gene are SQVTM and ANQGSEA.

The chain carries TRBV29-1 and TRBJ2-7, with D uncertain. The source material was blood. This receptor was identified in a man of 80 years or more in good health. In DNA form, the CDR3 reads TGCAGCGTTGAAGGACCTACCCCCGAGCAGTACTTC. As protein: CSVEGPTPEQYF.